The present T cell receptor (beta chain) was sequenced within a study of blood T cell repertoires in COVID-19. Study-wide background: Spain, Italy and the United States supplied samples that represented acute and convalescent COVID-19. From T cells, B-cell-depleted T cells, or PBMCs came the material, which was cDNA or gDNA.

The data were produced by immunoSEQ multiplex PCR, yet TCRdb's version contains in-frame clones alone and is incomplete. The sample carries about 250,000 clones, about 88% recorded once. Germline loops: CDR1 SGHVS, CDR2 FNYEAQ. This CDR3 region has 15 residues. V was trimmed by 0 bases and J by 1 base, leaving 7 bases between them. Specimen: PBMCs or T cells enriched from blood (not recorded which). This chain joins TRBV7-6 and TRBJ1-5; possible D gene TRBD1, 5 bases. This clonotype was sampled from a woman aged 50 to 60 who had recovered from COVID-19. The CDR3 coding sequence is TGTGCCAGCAGCTTAGCGGGGGGAAGCAATCAGCCCCAGCATTTT. Encoded protein: CASSLAGGSNQPQHF. Full variable domain (missing parts from reference TRBV7-6 and TRBJ1-5): GAGVSQSPRYKVTKRGQDVALRCDPISGHVSLYWYRQALGQGPEFLTYFNYEAQQDKSGLPNDRFSAERPEGSISTLTIQRTEQRDSAMYRCASSLAGGSNQPQHFGDGTRLSIL.